The subject of this entry is one T cell receptor beta chain. The target antigen is unknown. This record belongs to a study of OX40 agonist ivuxolimab in advanced cancers. Background on the study: Patients received the agonistic anti-OX40 (CD134) antibody ivuxolimab.

The J segment lost 6 bases and the V segment lost 0 bases, leaving 5 bases of the junction unmatched. CDR3 size: 15 residues. Germline loops: CDR1 GTSNPN, CDR2 SVGIG (reference sequence). Sequencing used immunoSEQ multiplex PCR; TCRdb keeps in-frame clones, though not all of them. The sample holds around 31,000 clones; just under 90% are singletons and the top ten take more than 30%. Study-wide results and caveats: Circulating CD4+ and CD8+ T cells showed clonal expansion by week 6 at 0.1 to 3.0 mg/kg.

The sequence was obtained from an adult with an advanced solid tumor such as melanoma, head and neck, liver or kidney cancer. The rearrangement joins TRBV30 to TRBJ2-3; 11 bases line up with TRBD2. The starting material was CD4+ or CD8+ T cells sorted from blood, obtained in a trial of the OX40 agonist ivuxolimab. CDR3 residues: CAWSVLAGAGDTQYF. The CDR3 nucleotides are TGTGCCTGGAGTGTACTAGCGGGAGCGGGGGATACGCAGTATTTT.